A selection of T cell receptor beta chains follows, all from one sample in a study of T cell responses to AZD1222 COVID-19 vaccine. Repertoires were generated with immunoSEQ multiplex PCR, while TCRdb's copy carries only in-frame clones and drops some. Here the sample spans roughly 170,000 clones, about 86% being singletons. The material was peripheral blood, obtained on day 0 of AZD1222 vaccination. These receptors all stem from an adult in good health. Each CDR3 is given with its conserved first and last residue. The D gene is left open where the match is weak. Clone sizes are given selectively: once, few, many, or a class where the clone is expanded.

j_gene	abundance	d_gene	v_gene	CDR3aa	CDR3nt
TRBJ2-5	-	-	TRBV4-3	CASSPNQGSQETQYF	TGCGCCAGCAGCCCAAACCAGGGATCTCAAGAGACCCAGTACTTC
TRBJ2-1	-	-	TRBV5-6	CASSGVETGQFF	TGTGCCAGCAGCGGGGTCGAGACAGGGCAGTTCTTC
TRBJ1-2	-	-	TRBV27	CASSVQGRGYGYTF	TGTGCCAGCAGCGTGCAGGGAAGAGGATATGGCTACACCTTC
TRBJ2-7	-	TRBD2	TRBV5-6	CASSSRLAGVYEQYF	TGTGCCAGCAGTTCACGACTAGCGGGAGTGTACGAGCAGTACTTC
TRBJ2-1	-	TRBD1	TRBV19	CASSSGQGSYNEQFF	TGTGCCAGTAGTAGCGGACAGGGCTCCTACAATGAGCAGTTCTTC
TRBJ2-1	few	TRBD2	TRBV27	CASSSIPPSLAGARNEQFF	TGTGCCAGCAGTTCTATCCCCCCCTCGTTAGCGGGGGCGAGGAATGAGCAGTTCTTC
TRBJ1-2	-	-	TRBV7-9	CASSSETTNGYTF	TGTGCCAGCAGCTCGGAGACCACTAATGGCTACACCTTC
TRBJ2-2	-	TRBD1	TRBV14	CASSQEWGTVNTGELFF	TGTGCCAGCAGCCAAGAGTGGGGGACAGTTAACACCGGGGAGCTGTTTTTT
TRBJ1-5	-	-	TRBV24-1	CATSDPTGTLGQPQHF	TGTGCCACCAGTGATCCTACCGGGACCTTAGGGCAGCCCCAGCATTTT
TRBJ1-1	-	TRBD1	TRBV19	CASSIPLQGGAEAFF	TGTGCCAGTAGTATACCCCTCCAGGGGGGAGCTGAAGCTTTCTTT
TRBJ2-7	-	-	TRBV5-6	CASSLGAGDYEQYF	TGTGCCAGCAGCTTGGGGGCAGGTGATTACGAGCAGTACTTC
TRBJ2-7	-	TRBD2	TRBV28	CASRTGTSGSYEQYF	TGTGCCAGCAGAACGGGGACTAGCGGGAGCTACGAGCAGTACTTC
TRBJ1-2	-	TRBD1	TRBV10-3	CAISGETGGFYGYTF	TGTGCCATCAGTGGTGAGACAGGGGGCTTCTATGGCTACACCTTC
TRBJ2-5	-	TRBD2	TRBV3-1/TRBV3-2	CASSQASGRGETQYF	TGTGCCAGCAGCCAGGCTAGCGGGAGAGGAGAGACCCAGTACTTC
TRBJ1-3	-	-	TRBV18	CASSPPGVGGNTIYF	TGTGCCAGCTCACCGCCTGGGGTGGGCGGAAACACCATATATTTT
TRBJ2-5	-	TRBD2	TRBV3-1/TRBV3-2	CASRQTSGGPETQYF	TGTGCCAGCAGGCAGACTAGCGGGGGACCAGAGACCCAGTACTTC
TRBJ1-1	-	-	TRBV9	CASSVPGATSRVLNTEAFF	TGTGCCAGCAGCGTACCAGGAGCTACTTCCCGCGTATTGAACACTGAAGCTTTCTTT
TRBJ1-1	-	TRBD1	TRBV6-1	CASSDRDRLSTEAFF	TGTGCCAGCAGTGACCGGGACAGGTTGTCCACTGAAGCTTTCTTT
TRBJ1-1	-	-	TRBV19	CASSTAKTGAFF	TGTGCCAGTAGTACGGCCAAAACGGGAGCTTTCTTT
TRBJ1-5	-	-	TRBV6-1	CASREGNLIYSNQPQHF	TGTGCCAGCAGAGAAGGGAACCTCATATATAGCAATCAGCCCCAGCATTTT
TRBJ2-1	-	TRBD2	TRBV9	CASSVYGGVYNEQFF	TGTGCCAGCAGCGTCTATGGGGGGGTCTACAATGAGCAGTTCTTC
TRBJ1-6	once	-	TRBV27	CASREQGSYNSPLHF	TGTGCCAGCAGGGAACAGGGATCGTATAATTCACCCCTCCACTTT
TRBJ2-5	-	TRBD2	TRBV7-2	CASSLMSGGPGETQYF	TGTGCCAGCAGCTTAATGAGCGGGGGGCCGGGGGAGACCCAGTACTTC
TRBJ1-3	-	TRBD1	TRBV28	CASSLRATGRGKNTIYF	TGTGCCAGCAGTTTACGCGCGACAGGGAGAGGGAAAAACACCATATATTTT
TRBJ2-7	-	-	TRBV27	CASISPGREYEQYF	TGTGCCAGCATCTCACCGGGACGGGAATACGAGCAGTACTTC
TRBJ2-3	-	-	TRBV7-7	CASSLGASDTQYF	TGTGCTAGCAGCTTAGGGGCCTCAGATACGCAGTATTTT
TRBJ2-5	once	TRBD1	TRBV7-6	CASSATHARDRGLETQYF	TGTGCCAGCAGCGCAACGCATGCCCGGGACAGGGGATTGGAGACCCAGTACTTC
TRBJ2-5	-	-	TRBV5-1	CASSFQQGGQETQYF	TGCGCCAGCAGCTTTCAACAGGGGGGGCAAGAGACCCAGTACTTC
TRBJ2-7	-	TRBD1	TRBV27	CASRWTGTGYEQYF	TGTGCCAGCAGGTGGACCGGGACAGGCTACGAGCAGTACTTC
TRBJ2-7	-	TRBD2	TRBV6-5	CASSLWTSGSGEQYF	TGTGCCAGCAGCCTCTGGACTAGCGGGAGCGGGGAGCAGTACTTC
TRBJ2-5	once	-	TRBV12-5	CASGPKLSGAMYQETQYF	TGTGCTAGTGGTCCGAAACTTAGCGGAGCGATGTACCAAGAGACCCAGTACTTC
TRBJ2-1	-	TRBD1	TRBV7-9	CASSSGQGPDYNEQFF	TGTGCCAGCAGCTCGGGACAGGGTCCGGACTACAATGAGCAGTTCTTC
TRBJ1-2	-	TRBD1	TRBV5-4	CASSSASEQGNYGYTF	TGTGCCAGCAGCTCCGCAAGCGAACAGGGGAACTATGGCTACACCTTC
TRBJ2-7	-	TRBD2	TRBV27	CASSSHIAGRTYEQYF	TGTGCCAGCAGTTCCCACATAGCGGGTAGGACCTACGAGCAGTACTTC
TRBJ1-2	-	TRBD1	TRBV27	CASSSRDSDPYTF	TGTGCCAGCAGTTCCCGGGACAGCGACCCCTACACCTTC
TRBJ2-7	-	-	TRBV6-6	CASSYSTDSYEQYF	TGTGCCAGCAGTTACTCGACCGACTCCTACGAGCAGTACTTC
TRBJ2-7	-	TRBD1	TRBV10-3	CAIRGTGAIEQYF	TGTGCCATCAGGGGGACAGGGGCCATCGAGCAGTACTTC
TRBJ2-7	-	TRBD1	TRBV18	CASSPGTGGYYEQYF	TGTGCCAGCTCCCCCGGGACAGGGGGTTACTACGAGCAGTACTTC
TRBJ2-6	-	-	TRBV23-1	CARKSETNWTKPGANVLTF	TGCGCCAGAAAATCCGAAACTAATTGGACGAAACCTGGGGCCAACGTCCTGACTTTC
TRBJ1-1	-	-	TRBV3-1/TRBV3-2	CASSQGANTEAFF	TGTGCCAGCAGCCAAGGGGCGAACACTGAAGCTTTCTTT